This T cell receptor (beta chain) is drawn from a study of blood T cell repertoires in COVID-19. Background on the study: There were acute and convalescent COVID-19 samples, and they came from the United States, Italy and Spain. The analysed material was cDNA or gDNA that came from T cells, B-cell-depleted T cells, or PBMCs.

The Seattle patients joined while their infection was active and were tracked longitudinally afterward. Per the original data handling: Reference gene primers were amplified, and this amplification served to estimate nucleated cell counts. Profiled with immunoSEQ multiplex PCR; TCRdb holds only in-frame clones, not every one. The D gene and trimming were derived from the DNA, and the V and J assignments and clone size from that table. The sample comprises more than 75,000 clones, around 89% of which are singletons, and less than 3.5% rests with the top ten. CDR1 is KGHDR, CDR2 SFDVKD, per germline. The CDR3 totals 14 residues. V shed 7 bases and J shed 2 bases, with 11 bases lying between them.

The clonotype originates from a man aged 50-59 years with COVID-19, enrolled during active disease. The rearrangement uses TRBV24-1 and TRBJ1-5; perhaps TRBD1 as D (5 bases). The source material was peripheral blood. Written as DNA, the CDR3 is TGTGCCACCAGGGCCTCAGGGCGCAATCAGCCCCAGCATTTT. This codes for CATRASGRNQPQHF.